Each of the 24 T cell receptor beta chains below was sequenced from the same sample in a study of blood T cell repertoires in COVID-19. The table came from immunoSEQ multiplex PCR; TCRdb's copy has only in-frame clones and leaves some out. This sample yields roughly 200,000 clones, of which around 84% are seen a single time; approximately 18% belongs to the top ten. The sample consisted of PBMCs or T cells enriched from blood (not recorded which). These receptors were collected from a middle-aged man who had recovered from COVID-19.

The chain carries TRBV24-1 and TRBJ2-1, with 9 bases that match TRBD1. Germline CDR1 KGHDR, CDR2 SFDVKD. The CDR3 extends over 16 amino acids. V gave up 4 bases and J gave up 8 bases; unmatched junction bases: 11. The CDR3 protein is CATSDRDGTGKHEQFF. CDR3 DNA sequence: TGTGCCACCAGTGACCGAGACGGGACAGGGAAACATGAGCAGTTCTTC.

This sequence joins TRBV6-4 and TRBJ1-3; TRBD1 agrees at 7 bases. The CDR3 sequence is 15 residues long. V was clipped by 8 bases and J by 3 bases; unmatched bases: 10. Germline CDR1 is MRHNA and CDR2 is SNTAGT. The CDR3, as DNA: TGTGCCAGCCAACTAACAGGGGATTGTGGAAACACCATATATTTT. Amino acid sequence: CASQLTGDCGNTIYF.

This rearrangement joins TRBV14 to TRBJ1-2; D gene uncertain. CDR3 length: 14 amino acids. The V end was cut by 3 bases, the J end by 0 bases, with 8 bases between. Germline V gene data show CDR1 as SGHDN and CDR2 as FVKESK. The CDR3 nucleotides read TGTGCCAGCAGCCACGGAGTGGCTAACTATGGCTACACCTTC. Translating it yields CASSHGVANYGYTF.

V and J are TRBV29-1 and TRBJ1-2; tentative D call: TRBD1 (5 bases). Trimming removed 7 bases from V and 8 bases from J, with 14 bases in between. The CDR3 is 11 amino acids. CDR1 and CDR2 from the germline V gene are SQVTM and ANQGSEA. The CDR3 protein is CSDTRGGGYTF. The CDR3 DNA is TGCAGCGACACGAGGGGAGGAGGCTACACCTTC.

The J gene is TRBJ2-2, the V gene TRBV28; 10 bases match TRBD2. CDR3 length equals 15 residues. The germline V gene encodes CDR1 MDHEN and CDR2 SYDVKM. After removal of 7 bases from V and 1 base from J, the junction contained 3 bases not matched to a gene. CDR3 nucleotide sequence: TGTGCCAGCACTGCTAGCGGGAGGAACACCGGGGAGCTGTTTTTT. It yields the protein CASTASGRNTGELFF.

V usage is TRBV9 and J usage is TRBJ2-3, with 11 bases aligning to TRBD2. This CDR3 is 15 amino acids long. Germline assignment: CDR1 SGDLS and CDR2 YYNGEE. The trim removed 4 bases at V and 3 bases at J, leaving 4 bases unmatched. The CDR3 DNA follows: TGTGCCAGCAGCTTACTAGCGGGAGATACAGATACGCAGTATTTT. Protein: CASSLLAGDTDTQYF.

The chain links TRBV7-9 to TRBJ2-1; no clear D. Trimming removed 11 bases at V and 6 bases at J, with 20 bases between. From germline, CDR1 is SEHNR and CDR2 FQNEAQ (reference sequence). CDR3 size: 14 residues. In DNA, the CDR3 is TGTGCCGGTAGCCGTTTACCATCTCTCAATGAGCAGTTCTTC. Translating gives CAGSRLPSLNEQFF.

The V and J genes are TRBV5-4 and TRBJ2-5; 7 nucleotides align to TRBD1. The CDR3 runs to 14 residues. Per germline, CDR1 SGHNT and CDR2 YYREEE (reference sequence). V lost 4 bases to trimming and J lost 2 bases; unmatched junction nucleotides: 5. In DNA, the CDR3 is TGTGCCAGCAGCCCAAGGGACAGACAAGAGACCCAGTACTTC. Residues: CASSPRDRQETQYF.

The V gene is TRBV7-2, the J gene TRBJ1-3; tentative D call: TRBD1 (5 bases). With 5 bases removed from V and 0 bases from J, the gap between germline ends came to 14 bases. The CDR3 totals 16 residues. Germline CDR1 is SGHTA and CDR2 is FQGNSA. DNA of the CDR3: TGTGCCAGCAGCGCGGGACTCCAGAGCTCTGGAAACACCATATATTTT. It codes for CASSAGLQSSGNTIYF.

The rearrangement uses TRBV10-3 and TRBJ2-5, with a weak D call TRBD2 (5 bases). This CDR3 spans 11 amino acids. V lost 6 bases and J 4 bases, leaving 6 bases between the germline ends. CDR1 is ENHRY and CDR2 is SYGVKD in the germline V gene. CDR3 sequence (DNA): TGTGCCATCAGACTAGGAGAGACCCAGTACTTC. Protein product: CAIRLGETQYF.

V usage is TRBV19 and J usage is TRBJ1-5, with D unclear. V was cut by 0 bases and J by 7 bases, with 10 bases left in between. The V gene's germline CDR1 is LNHDA and CDR2 SQIVND (reference sequence). The CDR3 totals 14 residues. The CDR3 DNA reads as TGTGCCAGTAGTATAGATCTGCGGGGACAGCCCCAGCATTTT. This translates into CASSIDLRGQPQHF. Filled out from reference TRBV19 and TRBJ1-5, the complete variable domain reads DGGITQSPKYLFRKEGQNVTLSCEQNLNHDAMYWYRQDPGQGLRLIYYSQIVNDFQKGDIAEGYSVSREKKESFPLTVTSAQKNPTAFYLCASSIDLRGQPQHFGDGTRLSIL.

The gene calls are TRBV6-5 and TRBJ1-6, with a possible D match to TRBD1 (5 bases). V lost 6 bases and J lost 6, with 15 bases in between. The CDR3 is 15 amino acids. The germline CDR1 and CDR2 sequences are MNHEY and SVGAGI. In DNA form, the CDR3 reads TGTGCCAGCAGCAAAGATACAGGATTTAATTCACCCCTCCACTTT. It translates to CASSKDTGFNSPLHF.

This chain joins TRBV18 and TRBJ2-2; 7 positions agree with TRBD1. This CDR3 spans 14 amino acids. Germline trimming cut 8 bases from V and 2 bases from J; bases unmatched to any gene: 5. From germline, CDR1 is KGHSH and CDR2 LQKENI. CDR3 coding DNA: TGTGCCAGCACCCGACAGGGAAACACCGGGGAGCTGTTTTTT. Its translation is CASTRQGNTGELFF. Full variable domain (rest looked up from reference TRBV18 and TRBJ2-2): NAGVMQNPRHLVRRRGQEARLRCSPMKGHSHVYWYRQLPEEGLKFMVYLQKENIIDESGMPKERFSAEFPKEGPSILRIQQVVRGDSAAYFCASTRQGNTGELFFGEGSRLTVL.

V and J are TRBV6-2 or TRBV6-3 and TRBJ2-1; 11 bases align to TRBD2. Germline assignment: CDR1 MNHEY and CDR2 SVGEGT. With 0 bases clipped from V and 8 bases from J, the junction kept 12 bases outside the gene matches. CDR3 size: 18 residues. The CDR3 is CASSYSTAPIAGGDEQFF. As DNA, the CDR3 is TGTGCCAGCAGTTACTCGACGGCCCCGATAGCGGGAGGGGATGAGCAGTTCTTC.

J is TRBJ1-4 and V is TRBV9; 8 nucleotides line up with TRBD1. V lost 4 bases, J lost 2 bases, and 10 bases stayed unmatched. Germline V CDR1 and CDR2: SGDLS, YYNGEE. The CDR3 spans 17 residues. CDR3 nucleotides: TGTGCCAGCAGCCCGAGGACAGGGCCGTCGACTAATGAAAAACTGTTTTTT. It encodes CASSPRTGPSTNEKLFF.

The V gene is TRBV3-1 (or the pseudogene TRBV3-2), the J gene TRBJ1-1; D possibly corresponds to TRBD1 (6 bases). The CDR3 loop spans 14 amino acids. V lost 1 base and J lost 2, with 8 bases in between. Looked up from germline, CDR1 is LGHDT and CDR2 is YNNKEL (reference sequence). The CDR3 loop reads CASSQGTANTEAFF. Here the CDR3 DNA reads TGTGCCAGCAGCCAAGGGACAGCCAACACTGAAGCTTTCTTT.

V gene TRBV7-2 combines with J gene TRBJ2-3; 9 positions match TRBD1. Germline lookup yields CDR1 SGHTA and CDR2 FQGNSA. The junction had 7 bases not matched to a gene; V was cut back by 5 bases and J by 4 bases. The CDR3 loop spans 15 amino acids. CDR3 region: CASSTTGGSADTQYF. In DNA, the CDR3 is TGTGCCAGCAGCACTACAGGGGGCAGCGCAGATACGCAGTATTTT. The full variable domain, in which reference TRBV7-2 and TRBJ2-3 provide the parts outside the CDR3, is GAGVSQSPSNKVTEKGKDVELRCDPISGHTALYWYRQSLGQGLEFLIYFQGNSAPDKSGLPSDRFSAERTGGSVSTLTIQRTQQEDSAVYLCASSTTGGSADTQYFGPGTRLTVL.

This rearrangement joins TRBV6-5 to TRBJ2-7; a weak D match, TRBD2 (5 bases). CDR3 size: 14 residues. V was pared by 2 bases and J by 2 bases, with 10 bases between. Looked up from germline, CDR1 is MNHEY and CDR2 is SVGAGI. Here the CDR3 reads CASSYGLATYEQYF. DNA of the CDR3: TGTGCCAGCAGTTACGGGCTAGCAACCTACGAGCAGTACTTC.

This sequence joins TRBV18 and TRBJ2-7, with TRBD2 as a possible D gene (5 bases). The CDR3 consists of 15 residues. Germline CDR1 reads KGHSH; CDR2 reads LQKENI. Trimming took 0 bases from V and 0 from J, leaving 9 bases between them. The CDR3 DNA reads TGTGCCAGCTCACCACCAGGGAGTAGCTCCTACGAGCAGTACTTC. Its translation is CASSPPGSSSYEQYF.

The chain combines TRBV11-3 with TRBJ2-6; TRBD1 aligns across 7 bases. The CDR3 runs to 16 residues. Germline V gives CDR1 SGHNT, CDR2 YENEEA. The V and J ends lost 3 bases and 2 bases, in that order; junction bases with no gene match: 4. This CDR3 is CASSFAQGAGANVLTF. Written as DNA, the CDR3 is TGTGCCAGCAGCTTTGCGCAGGGGGCTGGGGCCAACGTCCTGACTTTC.

This chain joins TRBV4-1 and TRBJ2-2; D perhaps matches TRBD2 (5 bases). In germline, CDR1 is MGHRA, CDR2 YSYEKL. V lost 5 bases and J 7 bases, leaving 14 bases between the germline ends. This CDR3 is built from 14 residues. CDR3 sequence (DNA): TGCGCCAGCAGCGGCCCCTCGGGGAGCGGGGAGCTGTTTTTT. This encodes CASSGPSGSGELFF.

The chain carries TRBV12-3 or TRBV12-4 and TRBJ2-7; D is perhaps TRBD2 (6 bases). V was pared by 6 bases and J by 1 base, with 10 bases between. The CDR3 length is 13 residues. The DNA of the CDR3 is TGTGCCAGCAGCCGGGGGTTTTCCTACGAGCAGTACTTC. This gives the protein CASSRGFSYEQYF.

This clone has only one observation. The V gene is TRBV15, the J gene TRBJ2-5; 7 nucleotides align to TRBD2. The V segment lost 8 bases and the J segment 2 bases; nucleotides outside the gene matches: 11. CDR1 and CDR2 (germline): LNHNV, YYDKDF (reference sequence). CDR3 length equals 15 residues. The CDR3 protein is CATGRGGRAQETQYF. In nucleotides, the CDR3 is TGTGCCACCGGGCGTGGGGGGAGGGCTCAAGAGACCCAGTACTTC.

The chain combines TRBV19 with TRBJ1-1; D remains unclear. V dropped 9 bases and J dropped 1 base, with 24 bases sitting between them. The CDR3 sequence is 17 residues long. CDR1 and CDR2 (germline): LNHDA, SQIVND (reference sequence). For the CDR3, the DNA is TGTGCCAGCATCCCCGGCCTTGGGAGAAGTAAGAACACTGAAGCTTTCTTT. Translated, it gives CASIPGLGRSKNTEAFF.